This T cell receptor beta chain comes out of a study of regulatory T cells in long-lasting Graves disease. Study-level points and caveats: Clonotypes that were public and shared totalled approximately 3,000 in persistent patients versus 966 in new patients.

The time point was: newly diagnosed GD, antithyroid drugs for less than 3 months. Extracted RNA from PBMCs served as the source of the TCR library. Comments on this clonotype: Its specificity is not known.

Library construction for TCR beta used iRepertoire HTBI primers and Arm-PCR of CDR3 regions. A single record per CDR3 protein comes from TCRdb applying MiXCR to the multiplex PCR reads. The sample shows about half a million distinct CDR3 sequences, more than 10% of them seen only once. Germline-derived CDR1 and CDR2 are MDHEN and SYDVKM. V was clipped by 2 bases and J by 7 bases; unmatched bases: 18. The CDR3 spans 18 residues. These same data were also listed under a study on T cells in Graves' hyperthyroidism and ophthalmopathy.

Specimen: peripheral blood mononuclear cells (PBMCs), collected at new diagnosis, from a patient treated with antithyroid drugs. The clonotype originates from a woman aged 25 to 45 with Graves disease. V and J are TRBV28 and TRBJ2-7; 9 bases align to TRBD1. The CDR3 protein is CASSLMDRGFVPSLEQYF. The DNA of the CDR3 is TGTGCCAGCAGTTTAATGGACAGGGGCTTTGTCCCCTCCTTGGAGCAGTACTTC.